A single TCR beta chain is shown here with its context. These data belong to a study of blood T cell repertoires in COVID-19. The protocol was immunoSEQ multiplex PCR, while the TCRdb copy is restricted to in-frame clones and leaves out a portion. Seen here are around 58,000 clones, roughly 88% observed once, and the top ten hold approximately 4.7%. The V gene lost 1 base and the J gene lost 1 base, with 11 bases spanning the gap. This CDR3 spans 15 amino acids. Germline V gives CDR1 LNHDA, CDR2 SQIVND (reference sequence). The specimen was peripheral blood. This TCR came from a human donor in a cohort sampled during active COVID-19. J is TRBJ2-7 and V is TRBV19; possibly TRBD1 for D (6 bases). CDR3 sequence (DNA): TGTGCCAGTAGTATAGGAGGCCAGGGGTCCTACGAGCAGTACTTC. Translation: CASSIGGQGSYEQYF.